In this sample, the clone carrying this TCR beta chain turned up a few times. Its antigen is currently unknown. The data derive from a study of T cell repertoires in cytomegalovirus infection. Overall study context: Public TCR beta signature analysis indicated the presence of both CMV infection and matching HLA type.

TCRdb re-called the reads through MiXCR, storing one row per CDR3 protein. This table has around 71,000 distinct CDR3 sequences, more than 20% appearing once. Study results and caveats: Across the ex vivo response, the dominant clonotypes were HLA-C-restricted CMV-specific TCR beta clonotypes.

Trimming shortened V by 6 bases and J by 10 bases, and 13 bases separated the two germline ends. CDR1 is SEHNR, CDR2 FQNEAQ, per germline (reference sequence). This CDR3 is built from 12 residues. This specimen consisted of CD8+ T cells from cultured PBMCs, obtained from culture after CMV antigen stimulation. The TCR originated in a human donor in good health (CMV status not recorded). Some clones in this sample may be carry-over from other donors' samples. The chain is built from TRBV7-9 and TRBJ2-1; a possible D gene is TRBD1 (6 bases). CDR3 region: CASRTGTGEQFF. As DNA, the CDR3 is TGTGCCAGCAGAACAGGGACCGGCGAGCAGTTCTTC.